These 2 T cell receptor beta chains were sequenced from one sample in a study of blood T cell repertoires in COVID-19. Data came from immunoSEQ multiplex PCR; TCRdb stores just in-frame clones and leaves some out. The table has about 130,000 clones, about four fifths seen once. Sequenced sample: peripheral blood. The receptor source for this set is a woman in her thirties who had recovered from COVID-19.

This clone was found a few times. This chain uses TRBV5-5 with TRBJ2-2, with TRBD1 matching 8 bases. Germline loops: CDR1 SGHKS, CDR2 YYEKEE (reference sequence). This CDR3 spans 16 amino acids. Losses at the gene ends were 3 bases for V and 3 bases for J; bases not matched to a gene: 7. As DNA, the CDR3 is TGTGCCAGCAGCTCAGGGGGACAGGAATACACCGGGGAGCTGTTTTTT. Its protein is CASSSGGQEYTGELFF.

The rearrangement uses TRBV4-1 and TRBJ2-1; 11 bases align to TRBD1. CDR3 size: 16 residues. The germline CDR1 and CDR2 sequences are MGHRA and YSYEKL. J lost 6 bases, V lost 0 bases, and 4 bases had no gene match. CDR3 DNA: TGCGCCAGCAGCCAAGATCAGGGACAGGGGGTCAATGAGCAGTTCTTC. Encoded protein: CASSQDQGQGVNEQFF.